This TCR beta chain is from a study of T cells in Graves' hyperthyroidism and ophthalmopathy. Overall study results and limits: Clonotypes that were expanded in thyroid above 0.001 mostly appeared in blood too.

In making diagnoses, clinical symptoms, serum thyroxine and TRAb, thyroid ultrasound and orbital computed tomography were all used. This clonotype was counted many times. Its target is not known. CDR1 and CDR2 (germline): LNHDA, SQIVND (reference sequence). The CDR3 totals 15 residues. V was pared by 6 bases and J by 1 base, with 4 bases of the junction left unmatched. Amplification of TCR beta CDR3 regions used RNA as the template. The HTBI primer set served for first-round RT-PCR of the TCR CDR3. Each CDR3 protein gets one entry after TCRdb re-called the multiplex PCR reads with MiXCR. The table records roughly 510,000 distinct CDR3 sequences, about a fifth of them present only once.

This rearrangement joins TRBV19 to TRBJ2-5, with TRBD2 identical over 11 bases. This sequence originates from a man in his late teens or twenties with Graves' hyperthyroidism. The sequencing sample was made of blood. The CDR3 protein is CASSSGTSGQETQYF. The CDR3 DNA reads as TGTGCCAGTAGCTCCGGGACTAGCGGCCAAGAGACCCAGTACTTC.